This entry concerns a single T cell receptor (beta chain). The target antigen is unknown. The entry originates in a study of OX40 agonist ivuxolimab in advanced cancers. On the study more broadly: Cohort: roughly 79% men, mean age around 60, aged about 20 to 90. Partial response was recorded in three patients: one hepatocellular carcinoma and two cutaneous melanoma cases. General study results and limits: The CD4+ and CD8+ T cells in the blood had expanded clonally by week 6 at 0.1 to 3.0 mg/kg.

Assay: immunoSEQ multiplex PCR; the TCRdb copy retains only in-frame clones and omits some. This repertoire shows about 68,000 clones, over 80% found once; its top ten account for roughly a tenth. The CDR3 spans 15 residues. Trimming removed 2 bases from V and 7 bases from J, with 14 bases in between. CDR1 is SGHTA, CDR2 FQGNSA, per germline. Peripheral blood came from all dose cohorts at three timepoints. The sequence came from an adult with an advanced solid tumor such as melanoma, head and neck, liver or kidney cancer. The rearrangement joins TRBV7-2 to TRBJ2-2; no clear D gene. The sample consisted of CD4+ or CD8+ T cells sorted from blood, taken in a trial of the OX40 agonist ivuxolimab. For the CDR3, the DNA is TGTGCCAGCAGCTTAAACCCAGACCTGGGCGGGGAGCTGTTTTTT. Its translation is CASSLNPDLGGELFF. The whole variable domain, remainder taken from reference TRBV7-2 and TRBJ2-2, is GAGVSQSPSNKVTEKGKDVELRCDPISGHTALYWYRQSLGQGLEFLIYFQGNSAPDKSGLPSDRFSAERTGGSVSTLTIQRTQQEDSAVYLCASSLNPDLGGELFFGEGSRLTVL.